The text below deals with one T cell receptor beta chain. Study processing details: Cell counts per sample came from amplifying reference gene primers. This table comes from immunoSEQ multiplex PCR, and its TCRdb copy is limited to in-frame clones, with some not included. V and J calls and clone size follow that table, whereas D and trimming were derived from the DNA. Among tens of thousands of clones, approximately 83% were seen once, and the ten largest hold around 13%. The CDR3 has 15 amino acids. Germline-derived CDR1 and CDR2 are MDHEN and SYDVKM. V lost 2 bases and J lost 3, with 14 bases in between. This specimen comes from a study of blood T cell repertoires in COVID-19. About the research overall: The cDNA or gDNA used as material had been derived from T cells, B-cell-depleted T cells, or PBMCs.

This receptor was obtained from a human donor in a cohort sampled during active COVID-19. The J gene is TRBJ2-7, the V gene TRBV28; a possible D gene is TRBD2 (6 bases). Sequenced input: peripheral blood. CDR3 protein: CASSLGGLANYEQYF. The CDR3, as DNA: TGTGCCAGCAGTTTAGGGGGACTCGCGAACTACGAGCAGTACTTC.